This T cell receptor (beta chain) was recorded in a study of CD8+CD57+ T cells in acquired aplastic anemia. About the study: Mean yield of DNA from sorted CD4+ and CD8+ cells was around 3 ug. Points from the study as a whole: Patients and controls shared 25 to 30 CD8+ CDR3 sequences. In CD8+ cells, Simpson's diversity showed no significant difference between patients and controls.

Genomic DNA was employed as the template in profiling TCR beta VDJ and CDR3. TCRdb analysed the reads with MiXCR anew, one entry per CDR3 protein. The sample has 100,000 to 150,000 distinct CDR3 sequences, approximately 50% seen once; the top ten hold around 27%. Comment on this clonotype: Its antigen is unknown.

CDR3 size: 16 residues. Germline-derived CDR1 and CDR2 are SNHLY and FYNNEI. The germline V and J ends were trimmed by 6 bases and 1 base, with 16 bases remaining between them. For sequencing, patients were chosen who had shown expansion of CD8+CD57+ cells by flow cytometry. The study sampled blood from patients who had received no therapy. This chain links TRBV2 with TRBJ1-3; maybe TRBD1 (6 bases). The clonotype comes from a human donor with aplastic anemia. Source material: sorted CD4+, CD8+, or CD8+CD57+ T cells (not recorded which) from PBMCs. The CDR3 reads CASSWGAPQSGNTIYF. The CDR3 coding sequence is TGTGCCAGCAGCTGGGGGGCACCACAATCTGGAAACACCATATATTTT. Supplemented by reference TRBV2 and TRBJ1-3, the full variable domain reads EPEVTQTPSHQVTQMGQEVILRCVPISNHLYFYWYRQILGQKVEFLVSFYNNEISEKSEIFDDQFSVERPDGSNFTLKIRSTKLEDSAMYFCASSWGAPQSGNTIYFGEGSWLTVV.